This passage covers 23 T cell receptor beta chains from one sample sequenced in a study of T-cell memory formation after mild COVID-19. MiXCR, run by TCRdb on the 5' RACE reads, gives a single entry per CDR3 protein. The table shows hundreds of thousands of distinct CDR3 sequences, with approximately 15% occurring only once. The sequencing input was PBMCs or a T cell subset sorted from them (not recorded which). Every receptor here comes from a man aged 18 to 30 who had mild COVID-19 (a few samples of this study predate the infection). Cell type and time point are not known.

The genes are TRBV20-1 and TRBJ2-1, with D tentatively TRBD1 (5 bases). This CDR3 is built from 14 residues. The germline V and J ends were trimmed by 4 bases and 4 bases, with 14 bases remaining between them. Germline V gene sequence: CDR1 DFQATT, CDR2 SNEGSKA (reference sequence). The CDR3 loop is CSATTQGRYNEQFF. In DNA form, the CDR3 reads TGCAGTGCTACTACGCAGGGTAGATACAATGAGCAGTTCTTC.

The V and J genes are TRBV4-2 and TRBJ2-6, with D perhaps assigned TRBD1 or TRBD2 (5 bases each). The CDR3 length is 18 residues. Trimming took 0 bases from V and 1 from J, leaving 13 bases between them. Germline V gives CDR1 LGHNA, CDR2 YNFKEQ. The CDR3 nucleotides read TGTGCCAGCAGCCAAGATAGATCGGGGACGTCTGGGGCCAACGTCCTGACTTTC. It codes for CASSQDRSGTSGANVLTF.

This rearrangement joins TRBV12-3 or TRBV12-4 to TRBJ2-2, with D possibly TRBD2 on 5 matching bases. V dropped 7 bases and J dropped 6 bases, with 15 bases sitting between them. The CDR3 is 14 amino acids. The CDR3: CASTLILAAGELFF. CDR3 DNA: TGTGCCAGCACCCTCATCCTAGCAGCCGGGGAGCTGTTTTTT.

The chain uses TRBV12-3 or TRBV12-4 and TRBJ1-1, with D possibly being TRBD1 (6 bases). This CDR3 contains 15 residues. Trimming took 5 bases from V and 4 from J, leaving 17 bases between them. This CDR3 reads CASSRHRATGTEAFF. CDR3 sequence (DNA): TGTGCCAGCAGTAGGCACAGGGCCACGGGCACTGAAGCTTTCTTT.

This clonotype was seen at least ten times. The chain is built from TRBV5-1 and TRBJ1-6; the match to TRBD1 covers 7 bases. Trimming cost V 3 bases and J 8 bases; bases outside gene matches: 8. This CDR3 spans 15 amino acids. Germline assignment: CDR1 SGHRS and CDR2 YFSETQ. In DNA form, the CDR3 reads TGCGCCAGCAGCTCCGGGGCAGGGGGTTATTCACCCCTCCACTTT. This codes for CASSSGAGGYSPLHF.

This clonotype turned up a few times. The CDR3 region has the DNA TGTGCCAGCAGCTCTCAATACGGGACTTACAATGAGCAGTTCTTC. Translated, it gives CASSSQYGTYNEQFF. The chain is built from TRBV7-2 and TRBJ2-1; D might be TRBD2 (6 bases). CDR1 is SGHTA, CDR2 FQGNSA, per germline. V lost 4 bases and J lost 4, with 14 bases in between. The CDR3 sequence is 15 residues long.

The genes are TRBV6-6 and TRBJ1-3; D may be TRBD1 (6 bases). Trimming took 6 bases from V and 2 from J, leaving 11 bases between them. From germline, CDR1 is MNHNY and CDR2 SVGAGI (reference sequence). This CDR3 is 14 amino acids long. DNA of the CDR3: TGTGCCAGCAGAGAGGGGGGACCTGGAAACACCATATATTTT. Translated: CASREGGPGNTIYF.

J is TRBJ2-1 and V is TRBV3-1; a weak D match, TRBD1 (5 bases). The V end was cut by 0 bases, the J end by 6 bases, with 15 bases between. The CDR3 extends over 16 amino acids. Looked up from germline, CDR1 is LGHDT and CDR2 is YNNKEL (reference sequence). The CDR3: CASSQDWAGWGNEQFF. In DNA, the CDR3 is TGTGCCAGCAGCCAAGATTGGGCAGGGTGGGGCAATGAGCAGTTCTTC.

This chain joins TRBV15 and TRBJ2-7; D tentatively reads TRBD1 or TRBD2 (5 bases each). Trimming removed 5 bases from V and 2 bases from J, with 13 bases in between. Germline V gene sequence: CDR1 LNHNV, CDR2 YYDKDF (reference sequence). The CDR3 spans 14 residues. The CDR3 DNA sequence: TGTGCCACCAGCTTAGGGACGCTTACCTACGAGCAGTACTTC. Translation gives CATSLGTLTYEQYF.

The chain couples TRBV20-1 to TRBJ2-2; 13 bases line up with TRBD2. V was pared by 5 bases and J by 1 base, with 10 bases of the junction left unmatched. The germline V gene encodes CDR1 DFQATT and CDR2 SNEGSKA (reference sequence). This CDR3 has 18 residues. The CDR3: CSARTLGLAGWNTGELFF. The DNA for the CDR3 is TGCAGTGCTCGAACCTTGGGACTAGCGGGATGGAACACCGGGGAGCTGTTTTTT.

CDR3 amino acids: CASIDQGGLNEQFF. The CDR3 nucleotides read TGTGCCAGCATCGACCAGGGAGGTCTCAATGAGCAGTTCTTC. V and J are TRBV7-9 and TRBJ2-1; maybe TRBD2 (6 bases). Germline loops: CDR1 SEHNR, CDR2 FQNEAQ (reference sequence). The CDR3 covers 14 residues. The V and J ends lost 7 bases and 6 bases respectively, with 16 bases between them.

This clonotype turned up a few times. The J gene is TRBJ2-3, the V gene TRBV5-4; the D gene could be TRBD1 or TRBD2 (5 bases each). Germline V CDR1 and CDR2: SGHNT, YYREEE (reference sequence). V shed 0 bases and J shed 4 bases, with 12 bases lying between them. The CDR3 has 15 amino acids. The chain's CDR3 is CASSLGPLGADTQYF. DNA for the CDR3: TGTGCCAGCAGCTTGGGACCCTTGGGGGCAGATACGCAGTATTTT.

This clonotype was seen at least ten times. The chain uses TRBV28 and TRBJ2-1; 8 nucleotides line up with TRBD1. The length of the CDR3 is 15 residues. CDR1 and CDR2 from the germline V gene are MDHEN and SYDVKM. V was clipped by 8 bases and J by 5 bases; unmatched bases: 11. The CDR3 DNA sequence: TGTGCCAGCCTTTCAGGGGGCGTGGGAAACAATGAGCAGTTCTTC. Residues: CASLSGGVGNNEQFF.

The V call is TRBV9, the J call TRBJ2-2; 8 bases match TRBD1. CDR1 is SGDLS and CDR2 is YYNGEE in the germline V gene. The CDR3 totals 19 residues. The ends lost 0 bases at V and 0 bases at J; junction bases unmatched: 10. CDR3 region: CASSVGIFGQGSNTGELFF. The CDR3 DNA reads as TGTGCCAGCAGCGTAGGGATCTTTGGACAGGGATCGAACACCGGGGAGCTGTTTTTT.

The sample holds a few counts of this clonotype. The gene calls are TRBV5-1 and TRBJ1-1; a weak D match, TRBD1 (5 bases). Deletions cut 1 base from V and 3 bases from J, with 13 bases between. There are 15 residues in the CDR3. CDR1 is SGHRS and CDR2 is YFSETQ in the germline V gene. CDR3 in amino acids: CASSLYGAEDTEAFF. In DNA, the CDR3 is TGCGCCAGCAGCTTGTACGGGGCTGAGGACACTGAAGCTTTCTTT.

Only a few counts were recorded for this clonotype. V gene TRBV12-3 or TRBV12-4 combines with J gene TRBJ2-7, with D perhaps TRBD1 (6 bases). V was pared by 5 bases and J by 3 bases, with 11 bases between. CDR3 length equals 13 residues. CDR3 DNA sequence: TGTGCCAGCAGTCCCACGGACAGCTACGAGCAGTACGTC. Its translation is CASSPTDSYEQYV.

A few counts support this clonotype. CDR3 nucleotide sequence: TGTGCCAGCAGCGTATCTGCTCTCGATGAGCAGTTCTTC. Protein sequence: CASSVSALDEQFF. The chain recombines TRBV9 with TRBJ2-1; no clear D gene. CDR3 length equals 13 residues. V lost 1 base, J lost 8 bases, and 10 bases lay in between. CDR1 is SGDLS and CDR2 is YYNGEE in the germline V gene. Drawing the rest from reference TRBV9 and TRBJ2-1, the complete variable domain is DSGVTQTPKHLITATGQRVTLRCSPRSGDLSVYWYQQSLDQGLQFLIQYYNGEERAKGNILERFSAQQFPDLHSELNLSSLELGDSALYFCASSVSALDEQFFGPGTRLTVL.

The rearrangement links TRBV11-3 to TRBJ2-1; TRBD2 matches at 8 bases. V trimming: 3 bases; J trimming: 15 bases; junction bases outside the gene matches: 19. The CDR3 covers 16 residues. Per germline, CDR1 SGHNT and CDR2 YENEEA. The CDR3 DNA reads TGTGCCAGCAGCTTGACGAATCGGGCGGGGGGACCTGGAGGGTTCTTC. Its protein product is CASSLTNRAGGPGGFF.

This clonotype was seen a handful of times. The chain recombines TRBV7-2 with TRBJ1-2, with 8 bases lining up with TRBD1. From germline, CDR1 is SGHTA and CDR2 FQGNSA. J lost 6 bases, V lost 3 bases, and 9 bases had no gene match. The CDR3 totals 15 residues. CDR3: CASSFLDRGIDGYTF. In nucleotides, the CDR3 is TGTGCCAGCAGCTTTCTCGACAGGGGAATTGATGGCTACACCTTC.

This clonotype showed up just a few times. This chain uses TRBV28 with TRBJ2-7; 14 bases match TRBD2. Germline assignment: CDR1 MDHEN and CDR2 SYDVKM. The ends lost 5 bases at V and 2 bases at J; junction bases unmatched: 14. This CDR3 region has 19 residues. The CDR3 nucleotides are TGTGCCAGCAGTCTACCACTGATGACTAGCGGGGGGGTGACCTACGAGCAGTACTTC. This codes for CASSLPLMTSGGVTYEQYF. The variable domain in full, with the rest retrieved from reference TRBV28 and TRBJ2-7, is DVKVTQSSRYLVKRTGEKVFLECVQDMDHENMFWYRQDPGLGLRLIYFSYDVKMKEKGDIPEGYSVSREKKERFSLILESASTNQTSMYLCASSLPLMTSGGVTYEQYFGPGTRLTVT.

This clonotype showed up just a few times. The rearrangement links TRBV6-4 to TRBJ2-3; perhaps TRBD1 as D (6 bases). CDR3 length: 13 residues. Per germline, CDR1 MRHNA and CDR2 SNTAGT. V was pared by 4 bases and J by 4 bases, with 9 bases between. CDR3 sequence (DNA): TGTGCCAGCAGTGTCAACAGGGCAGATACGCAGTATTTT. Translated: CASSVNRADTQYF.

The sample holds a few counts of this clonotype. This sequence joins TRBV6-1 and TRBJ1-2; tentative D call: TRBD1 (6 bases). Trimming removed 7 bases from V and 3 bases from J, with 15 bases in between. The CDR3 is 14 residues long. The germline V gene encodes CDR1 MNHNS and CDR2 SASEGT. CDR3 sequence: CASIRRGGDYGYTF. CDR3 in DNA: TGTGCCAGCATCCGTCGGGGGGGCGACTATGGCTACACCTTC.

This clonotype was detected a few times. V usage is TRBV7-9 and J usage is TRBJ2-2; the match to TRBD1 covers 7 bases. The junction had 6 bases not matched to a gene; V was cut back by 5 bases and J by 6 bases. Germline V lookup: CDR1 SEHNR, CDR2 FQNEAQ (reference sequence). CDR3 size: 14 residues. In nucleotides, the CDR3 is TGTGCCAGCAGCCTTAAGACAGGGTCCGGGGAGCTGTTTTTT. Protein sequence: CASSLKTGSGELFF.